This T cell receptor beta chain was documented in a study of OX40 agonist ivuxolimab in advanced cancers. For the wider study: Ivuxolimab, which targeted the costimulatory receptor OX40 (CD134), was an agonistic, fully human IgG2 monoclonal antibody. Patients were allowed to have had prior anti-PD-1, anti-PD-L1 or anti-CTLA-4 therapy, and approximately 40% of the dose-escalation patients had been treated with checkpoint inhibitors. Intravenous ivuxolimab was administered to patients every 2 weeks at six dose levels: 0.01, 0.1, 0.3, 1.5, 3 and 10 mg/kg. Partial responses occurred in three dose-escalation patients: two with cutaneous melanoma and one with hepatocellular carcinoma. The paper reports the monotherapy dose-escalation portion (N of about 54 patients) of the phase I ivuxolimab trial. In the dose-escalation cohort, 82.7% of patients were male, and the mean age was about 55 years, with a range of roughly 20 to 79. Peripheral TCRbeta sequencing aimed to test whether ivuxolimab altered TCR sequence diversity and caused clonal T-cell expansion. Of the 50 or so patients in dose escalation, approximately 20 had hepatocellular carcinoma, some 15 had melanoma, 9 had renal cell carcinoma and 9 had head and neck cancer.

What the research found in general, with its limitations: After ivuxolimab, more expanded clones were found on average in CD8+ T cells than in CD4+ T cells. Which antigens the clonally expanded peripheral T cells were specific for was not determined. Low levels of normalized T-cell clonal expansion were also seen in some patients who did not respond. At doses from 0.1 to 3.0 mg/kg, clonal expansion was seen in both CD4+ and CD8+ blood T cells between baseline and week 6. In partial responders in the 0.1-3.0 mg/kg groups, normalized peripheral clonal expansion was found to be among the lowest, especially among CD8+ T cells.

The trial excluded patients who had a history of autoimmune disease or were on systemic immunosuppression. In every dose cohort, peripheral blood was drawn for TCR sequencing at baseline, cycle 4 day 1, and cycle 7 day 1. The samples were taken from a phase I, first-in-human, multicenter, open-label dose-escalation trial of ivuxolimab. Adults with locally advanced or metastatic melanoma, renal cell, hepatocellular, or head and neck squamous cell carcinoma were enrolled in the trial. CD4+ and CD8+ T cells were sorted separately from peripheral blood before TCR sequencing. To sequence the TCRbeta CDR3 region, genomic DNA was isolated from the sorted cells. The immunoSEQ Assay was used to sequence the TCRbeta CDR3 regions. As stored in TCRdb, this immuneACCESS dataset retains in-frame rearrangements with V and J assigned. A fraction of the clones does not appear; measured against another copy, unresolved V genes explain less than half of the discrepancy, and the remainder lacks a known reason. Within this sample are about 46,000 clones, with around 89% of them counted one time only. Around 11% of the sample rests with the top ten.

V is shortened by 6 bases, J by 6 bases, and the region joining them spans 15 bases. The germline V gene (reference sequence) gives CDR1 as LNHDA and CDR2 as SQIVND. The CDR3 runs 13 residues from the cysteine to the phenylalanine. Only the CDR3 DNA is retained, 39 bases long and in frame from the first base. This clone was counted a few times. It lacks a known antigen. No much larger clonotype is one base removed from it; base qualities were not supplied. Specimen: CD4+ or CD8+ T cells sorted from blood, collected in a trial of the OX40 agonist ivuxolimab. This receptor was taken from an adult with an advanced solid tumor such as melanoma, head and neck, liver or kidney cancer. The chain joins TRBV19 to TRBJ2-7, with the D gene possibly TRBD1 or TRBD2, each one fitting 5 bases. The DNA reads TGTGCCAGTAGCCCGGGGCAGGGCATCGAGCAGTACTTC. The resulting protein is CASSPGQGIEQYF.